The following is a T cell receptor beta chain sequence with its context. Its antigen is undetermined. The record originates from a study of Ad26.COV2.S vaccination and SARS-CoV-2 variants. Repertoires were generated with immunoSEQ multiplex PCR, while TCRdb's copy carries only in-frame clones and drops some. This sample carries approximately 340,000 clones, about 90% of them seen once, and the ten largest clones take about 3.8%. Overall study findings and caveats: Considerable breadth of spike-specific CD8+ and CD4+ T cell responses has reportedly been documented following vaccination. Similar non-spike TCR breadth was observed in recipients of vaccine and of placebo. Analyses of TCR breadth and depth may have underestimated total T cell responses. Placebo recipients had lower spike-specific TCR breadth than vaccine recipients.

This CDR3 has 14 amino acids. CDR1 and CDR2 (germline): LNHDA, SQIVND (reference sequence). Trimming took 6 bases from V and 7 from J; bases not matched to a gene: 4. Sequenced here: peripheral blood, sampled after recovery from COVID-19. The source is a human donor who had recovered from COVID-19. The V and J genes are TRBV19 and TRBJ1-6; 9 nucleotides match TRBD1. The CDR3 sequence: CASSAGQGNSPLHF. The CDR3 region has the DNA TGTGCCAGTAGCGCGGGACAGGGAAATTCACCCCTCCACTTT.